The clone carrying this T cell receptor (beta chain) has more than one count but fewer than ten. A marrow graft followed busulfan-fludarabine conditioning, with cyclophosphamide on days +3 and +4. Looked up from germline, CDR1 is GTSNPN and CDR2 is SVGIG (reference sequence). This CDR3 spans 11 amino acids. Trimming pared 1 base from V and 5 bases from J, leaving 6 bases between. Measured with immunoSEQ multiplex PCR; TCRdb has only the in-frame clones, and not every one. The table lists around 12,000 clones, with no singletons. This sample was included in a study of T cells after posttransplantation cyclophosphamide.

The sequences come from PBMCs, collected after allogeneic stem cell transplant with posttransplant cyclophosphamide. The chain carries TRBV30 and TRBJ2-7; the D is unclear. The source of this sequence is a female patient in her 40s who received an allogeneic stem cell transplant from an unrelated donor, was CMV-positive, and had acute GVHD only. Some T cells may be the graft donor's. CDR3 region: CAWSAQDEQYF. The CDR3 DNA reads TGTGCCTGGAGTGCCCAGGACGAGCAGTACTTC.